The following is a T cell receptor (beta chain) sequence with its context. TCRdb re-analysed the 5' RACE reads in MiXCR, keeping a single row per CDR3 protein. The profile shows fewer than 200,000 distinct CDR3 sequences, 10% to 15% of them singletons. The data were obtained in a study of T-cell memory formation after mild COVID-19. The CDR3 contains 15 residues. Trimming cost V 7 bases and J 2 bases, with 19 bases left between them. From germline, CDR1 is SGHNT and CDR2 YYREEE (reference sequence). This receptor was obtained from a man between 18 and 29 years old who had mild COVID-19 (a few samples of this study predate the infection). Cell type and time point are not known. Sequencing was carried out using PBMCs or a T cell subset sorted from them (not recorded which). V is TRBV5-4 and J is TRBJ2-7; the D gene could be TRBD1 or TRBD2 (5 bases each). The CDR3 protein is CASYYLGQGPYEQYF. The CDR3 DNA sequence: TGTGCCAGCTACTATTTGGGGCAGGGACCCTACGAGCAGTACTTC.